Below, one T cell receptor (beta chain) is given with its context. Its specificity is unknown. Trimming took 2 bases from V and 2 from J; bases not matched to a gene: 8. The CDR3 is 16 residues long. CDR1 is MNHEY, CDR2 SMNVEV, per germline (reference sequence). The sample belongs to a study of cytomegalovirus exposure and HLA in healthy donors. Study as a whole: The Caucasian-associated ancestry cluster contained 81% of the approximately 420 genotyped donors.

With 60 Vbeta and 13 Jbeta primers, the PCR was carried out. Method: immunoSEQ multiplex PCR; TCRdb's copy keeps in-frame clones and lacks some. The table lists about 190,000 clones, more than 75% of them singletons. Study results and caveats: Prior analysis indicated that the majority of TCR beta V segments exhibited productivity approximately 90% or approximately 30% of the time.

The chain couples TRBV27 to TRBJ2-7; 8 bases are shared with TRBD1. This receptor was taken from a man in his forties in good health and CMV-seropositive. Sequencing input: PBMCs. The CDR3 spells CASSLRPRGQTYEQYF. In DNA, the CDR3 is TGTGCCAGCAGTTTACGCCCCAGGGGGCAAACCTACGAGCAGTACTTC.